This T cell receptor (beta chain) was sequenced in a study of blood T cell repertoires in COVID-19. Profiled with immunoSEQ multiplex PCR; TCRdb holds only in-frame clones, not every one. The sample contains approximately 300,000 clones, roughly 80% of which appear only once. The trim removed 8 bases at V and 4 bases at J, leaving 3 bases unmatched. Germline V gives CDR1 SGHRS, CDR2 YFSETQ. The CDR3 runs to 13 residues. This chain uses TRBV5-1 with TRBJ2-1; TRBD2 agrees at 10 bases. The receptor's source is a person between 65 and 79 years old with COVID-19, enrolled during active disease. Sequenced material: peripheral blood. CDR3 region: CARKREGYNEQFF. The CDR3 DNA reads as TGCGCCAGGAAGCGGGAGGGATACAATGAGCAGTTCTTC.